This TCR beta chain was identified in a study of T-cell memory formation after mild COVID-19. TCRdb processed the 5' RACE reads anew with MiXCR; each CDR3 protein has one entry. The table lists around 130,000 distinct CDR3 sequences, around 15% of them singletons, with 5.2% in the top ten. General study findings and limits: Clones shrinking between day 15 and 85 showed a balanced CD4/CD8 split, and those that grew later tilted toward CD4+.

The CDR3 has 14 residues. V shed 2 bases and J shed 2 bases, with 8 bases lying between them. Germline V gives CDR1 SGHTA, CDR2 FQGNSA. This clonotype has more than one count but fewer than ten. Its antigen is unidentified. The receptor comes from a man between 18 and 29 years old who had mild COVID-19 (a few samples of this study predate the infection). Cell type and time point are not known. This chain uses TRBV7-2 with TRBJ2-3; D remains ambiguous. Sequenced input: PBMCs or a T cell subset sorted from them (not recorded which). In DNA, the CDR3 is TGTGCCAGCAGCTTATACGGCCCCACAGATACGCAGTATTTT. Residues: CASSLYGPTDTQYF.